This entry lists 26 T cell receptor beta chains sequenced from one sample in a study of CXCR3-negative and CXCR3-positive naive CD8 T cells. Through 5' RACE with UMI labels, the TRB cDNA libraries were prepared. TCRdb re-called the 5' RACE reads; every CDR3 protein appears as one record, without DNA. This specimen shows 50,000 to 65,000 distinct CDR3 sequences; the ten leading clones hold roughly a quarter. Material for sequencing was memory CD8+ T cells from blood. The origin of the receptors is a human donor in good health. Some clones in this sample may be carry-over from other donors' samples.

J is TRBJ1-1 and V is TRBV5-1; lacking DNA, the TRBD1 call made by TCRdb goes unchecked. The CDR3 runs to 14 residues. Germline CDR1 reads SGHRS; CDR2 reads YFSETQ. The CDR3 loop is CASSLSGWTVEAFF.

The rearrangement joins TRBV7-9 to TRBJ1-6; TCRdb indicates TRBD1, and absent DNA this call remains unverified. This CDR3 has 14 residues. Germline V lookup: CDR1 SEHNR, CDR2 FQNEAQ (reference sequence). The chain's CDR3 is CASSPGPTVSPLHF.

The chain joins TRBV24-1 to TRBJ2-2; TCRdb picks TRBD1, but there is no DNA to check that call. Germline-derived CDR1 and CDR2 are KGHDR and SFDVKD. The CDR3 extends over 14 amino acids. The CDR3 here is CATATGGDTGELFF.

V gene TRBV19 combines with J gene TRBJ2-7. The CDR3 consists of 12 residues. Looked up from germline, CDR1 is LNHDA and CDR2 is SQIVND (reference sequence). CDR3 loop: CASSADLYEQYF.

This rearrangement joins TRBV6-2 or TRBV6-3 to TRBJ2-2; absent DNA, TCRdb's TRBD1 call cannot be checked. Germline lookup yields CDR1 MNHEY and CDR2 SVGEGT. The CDR3 sequence is 15 residues long. CDR3 residues: CASSTGTTNTGELFF.

V usage is TRBV7-8 and J usage is TRBJ2-2; no DNA is available, so the TRBD1 call from TCRdb remains unchecked. Per the germline V gene, CDR1 is SGHVS and CDR2 is FQNEAQ. The CDR3 runs to 15 residues. CDR3: CASSLDGGDTGELFF.

The chain couples TRBV12-3 or TRBV12-4 to TRBJ1-1; TCRdb proposes TRBD1, but this gene call is untestable without DNA. This CDR3 is built from 14 residues. This CDR3 is CASSYPRDSYYLFF.

The gene calls are TRBV4-1 and TRBJ1-2; TCRdb's D gene call, TRBD1, goes unchecked for lack of DNA. The length of the CDR3 is 15 residues. Germline assignment: CDR1 MGHRA and CDR2 YSYEKL. The CDR3 loop is CASSQVPYDDYGYTF.

The chain carries TRBV21-1 and TRBJ2-4. TRBV21-1 is a listed pseudogene. The CDR3 length is 16 residues. CDR3 region: CASSLQIGLARNIQYF.

The chain recombines TRBV29-1 with TRBJ2-7; TCRdb indicates TRBD2, and absent DNA this call remains unverified. Germline V gives CDR1 SQVTM, CDR2 ANQGSEA. The CDR3 has 14 amino acids. CDR3 amino acids: CSVESEGETYEQYF.

The chain has TRBV7-2 and TRBJ1-1. Germline values: CDR1 SGHTA, CDR2 FQGNSA. CDR3 size: 13 residues. CDR3 sequence reads: CASSLNVNTEAFF.

The V call is TRBV10-2, the J call TRBJ2-3; TCRdb returns TRBD1, unconfirmable since there is no DNA. CDR3 length: 17 amino acids. Germline V gene sequence: CDR1 WSHSY, CDR2 SAAADI. CDR3 amino acids: CASTPQPGQGRTDTQYF.

The chain combines TRBV5-1 with TRBJ2-7; TCRdb's D call, TRBD1, is unchecked because there is no DNA. The CDR3 sequence is 13 residues long. Germline lookup yields CDR1 SGHRS and CDR2 YFSETQ. The CDR3 is CASTKQGDWEQYF.

The chain combines TRBV7-6 with TRBJ1-2; the D call from TCRdb, TRBD1, cannot be confirmed without DNA. The CDR3 spans 15 residues. Germline V gives CDR1 SGHVS, CDR2 FNYEAQ. The CDR3 sequence is CASSLAGAGTYGYTF.

This chain uses TRBV6-6 with TRBJ2-2; with no DNA, the TCRdb D assignment of TRBD1 cannot be verified. Germline V gene lookup returns CDR1 MNHNY and CDR2 SVGAGI (reference sequence). This CDR3 is 14 amino acids long. This CDR3 reads CASSTGTPTGELFF.

CDR3 region: CASSPGQGFNEQFF. This chain uses TRBV19 with TRBJ2-1; TCRdb's D call, TRBD1, is unchecked because there is no DNA. The CDR3 consists of 14 residues. Germline assignment: CDR1 LNHDA and CDR2 SQIVND (reference sequence).

The chain recombines TRBV6-5 with TRBJ1-1; the D call of TRBD1 rests on TCRdb alone, since no DNA is present to check it. This CDR3 is built from 13 residues. CDR1 is MNHEY and CDR2 is SVGAGI in the germline V gene. The chain's CDR3 is CASSQSEQGFAFF.

The chain links TRBV5-1 to TRBJ2-1; checking the TCRdb D call of TRBD2 is not possible without DNA. The CDR3 is made up of 19 amino acids. Germline loops: CDR1 SGHRS, CDR2 YFSETQ. The CDR3 is CASSLGLAGGSASYNEQFF.

The V and J genes are TRBV5-6 and TRBJ2-7; TCRdb's D call, TRBD1, is unchecked because there is no DNA. Germline V lookup: CDR1 SGHDT, CDR2 YYEEEE. The CDR3 spans 20 residues. The CDR3 region is CASSFPTPGTGGSKPYEQYF.

V gene TRBV4-1 combines with J gene TRBJ2-1; TCRdb calls TRBD1, which cannot be checked without DNA. Germline V gives CDR1 MGHRA, CDR2 YSYEKL. The CDR3 loop spans 16 amino acids. The CDR3 loop reads CASSQGRTGVNNEQFF.

The chain recombines TRBV11-3 with TRBJ2-7; TCRdb selects TRBD2, and the lack of DNA leaves this call unchecked. Germline values: CDR1 SGHNT, CDR2 YENEEA. The CDR3 has 15 residues. The CDR3 protein is CASSTGLAGSHEQYF.

This sequence joins TRBV7-2 and TRBJ1-1. This CDR3 contains 11 residues. The germline V gene has CDR1 SGHTA and CDR2 FQGNSA. CDR3 residues: CASSMSPLAFF.

This clonotype is identified as medium-sized from frequency. The J gene is TRBJ2-5, the V gene TRBV29-1; TCRdb's D call of TRBD1 is untestable without DNA. Germline CDR1 is SQVTM and CDR2 is ANQGSEA. There are 13 residues in the CDR3. This CDR3 is CSVEGANQETQYF.

This rearrangement joins TRBV5-4 to TRBJ1-1; checking the TCRdb D call of TRBD1 is not possible without DNA. CDR1 and CDR2 from the germline V gene are SGHNT and YYREEE (reference sequence). The CDR3 length is 15 residues. The CDR3: CASSLGTAYNTEAFF.

The chain has TRBV19 and TRBJ2-3; TCRdb's D gene call, TRBD1, goes unchecked for lack of DNA. Germline V gene data show CDR1 as LNHDA and CDR2 as SQIVND (reference sequence). The CDR3 is 15 amino acids. CDR3 in amino acids: CASTLGQGATDTQYF.

The J gene is TRBJ2-7, the V gene TRBV27; TCRdb selects TRBD1, and the lack of DNA leaves this call unchecked. Germline V lookup: CDR1 MNHEY, CDR2 SMNVEV (reference sequence). This CDR3 is 16 amino acids long. The CDR3 sequence is CASSTLPGQGGYEQYF.